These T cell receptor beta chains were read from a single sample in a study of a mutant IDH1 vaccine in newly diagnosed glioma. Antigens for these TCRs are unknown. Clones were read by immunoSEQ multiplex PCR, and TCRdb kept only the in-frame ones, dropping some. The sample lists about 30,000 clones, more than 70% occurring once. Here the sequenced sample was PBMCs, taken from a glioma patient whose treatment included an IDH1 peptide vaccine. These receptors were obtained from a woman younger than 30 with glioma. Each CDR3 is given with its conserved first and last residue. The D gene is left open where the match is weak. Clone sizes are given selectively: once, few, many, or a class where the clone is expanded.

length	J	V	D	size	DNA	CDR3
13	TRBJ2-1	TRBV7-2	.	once	TGTGCCAGCAGCTTAGGTCAGTACAATGAGCAGTTCTTC	CASSLGQYNEQFF
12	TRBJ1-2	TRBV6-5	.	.	TGTGCCAGCAGCCAGGCCGGATATGGCTACACCTTC	CASSQAGYGYTF
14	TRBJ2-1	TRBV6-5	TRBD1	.	TGTGCCAGCAGTTCCCTCTCAGGGGGCAATGAGCAGTTCTTC	CASSSLSGGNEQFF
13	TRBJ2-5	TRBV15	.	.	TGTGCCACCAGCAGCGGCACGTCGGAGACCCAGTACTTC	CATSSGTSETQYF
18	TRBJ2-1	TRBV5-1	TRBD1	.	TGCGCCAGCAGCTTGGGGCAGGGGGCCCGGGGCTCCTACAATGAGCAGTTCTTC	CASSLGQGARGSYNEQFF
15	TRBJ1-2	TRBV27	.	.	TGTGCCAGCAGTCAAAGAGGTAAAGGAGAGGGGGGCTACACCTTC	CASSQRGKGEGGYTF
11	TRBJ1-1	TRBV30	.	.	TGCGCCTGGACTAATTGGGATGAAGCTTTCTTT	CAWTNWDEAFF
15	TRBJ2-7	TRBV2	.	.	TGTGCCGCTCAAAGCGGGCGTGGGGAGTTGAAGGGGCAGTACTTC	CAAQSGRGELKGQYF
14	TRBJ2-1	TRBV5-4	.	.	TGTGCCAGCAGCTTGGGGAGGGCTGTAGTTGAGCAGTTCTTC	CASSLGRAVVEQFF
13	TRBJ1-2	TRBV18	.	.	TGTGCCAGCTCACCCCGGCAGGGTGATGGCTACACCTTC	CASSPRQGDGYTF
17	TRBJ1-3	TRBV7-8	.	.	TGTGCCAGCAGCTCCCAACCGGACATAACGACTGGAAACACCATATATTTT	CASSSQPDITTGNTIYF
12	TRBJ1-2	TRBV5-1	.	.	TGCGCCAGCAGCTTGGAAGGTTATGGCTACACCTTC	CASSLEGYGYTF
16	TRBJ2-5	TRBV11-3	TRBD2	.	TGTGCCAGCAGCCTACGGACTAGCGGGAGTGTGGAGACCCAGTACTTC	CASSLRTSGSVETQYF
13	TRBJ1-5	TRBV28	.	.	TGTGCCAGCAGACACGTCATTAATCAGCCCCAGCATTTT	CASRHVINQPQHF
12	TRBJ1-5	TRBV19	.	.	TGTGCCAGTAGGGACCTCAATCAGCCCCAGCATTTT	CASRDLNQPQHF
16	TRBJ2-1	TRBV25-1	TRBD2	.	TGTGCCAGCAGTGAATATATCGGGGGGGCAGACAATGAGCAGTTCTTC	CASSEYIGGADNEQFF
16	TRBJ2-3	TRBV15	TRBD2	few	TGTGCCACCAGCAGAGCCGATGCGGGGGGCACAGATACGCAGTATTTT	CATSRADAGGTDTQYF
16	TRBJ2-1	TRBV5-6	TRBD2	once	TGTGCCAGCAGCTCTACTAGCGGGGGGGCTTCCAATGAGCAGTTCTTC	CASSSTSGGASNEQFF
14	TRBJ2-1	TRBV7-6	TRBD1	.	TGTGCCAGCAGCCTGGGACAGGGCTACAATGAGCAGTTCTTC	CASSLGQGYNEQFF
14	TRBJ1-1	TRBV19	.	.	TGTGCCAGTAGTATGGCCAGGGGGAACACTGAAGCTTTCTTT	CASSMARGNTEAFF
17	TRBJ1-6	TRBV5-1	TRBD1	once	TGCGCCAGCAGCTTGGCCGGGGGAGACAGGGGGGATTCACCCCTCCACTTT	CASSLAGGDRGDSPLHF
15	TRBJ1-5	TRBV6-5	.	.	TGTGCCAGCAGTTATAAGTCTAATAGCAATCAGCCCCAGCATTTT	CASSYKSNSNQPQHF
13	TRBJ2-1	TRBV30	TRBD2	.	TGTGCCTGGAGAGGACTAGCGGGGGCTGAGCAGTTCTTC	CAWRGLAGAEQFF
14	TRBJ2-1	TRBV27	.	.	TGTGCCAGCAGTTTAAGGGTTGATTACAATGAGCAGTTCTTC	CASSLRVDYNEQFF
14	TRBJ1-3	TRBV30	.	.	TGTGCCTGGAGTGTCGGAGGCTCTGGAAACACCATATATTTT	CAWSVGGSGNTIYF
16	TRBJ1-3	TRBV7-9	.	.	TGTGCCAGCAGCTTAGACATTCAGGTTCCTGGAAACACCATATATTTT	CASSLDIQVPGNTIYF
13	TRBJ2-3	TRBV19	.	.	TGTGCCAGTAGCCGGCTTTTGGGAGATACGCAGTATTTT	CASSRLLGDTQYF
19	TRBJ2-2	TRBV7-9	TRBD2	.	TGTGCCAGCAGCTTAGTCCCCGTTAGCGGGAGGGCCGAATCCGGGGAGCTGTTTTTT	CASSLVPVSGRAESGELFF
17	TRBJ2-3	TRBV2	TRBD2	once	TGTGCCAGCAGTGCCCCTAGCGGCATGACTAGCACAGATACGCAGTATTTT	CASSAPSGMTSTDTQYF
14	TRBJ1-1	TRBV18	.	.	TGTGCCAGCTCACCACCGGAGGGTCTACTTGAAGCTTTCTTT	CASSPPEGLLEAFF
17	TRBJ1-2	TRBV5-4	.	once	TGTGCCACCGGACTTGCGGGGGCTCACGGGGCGAACTATGGCTACACCTTC	CATGLAGAHGANYGYTF
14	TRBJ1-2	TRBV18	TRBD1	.	TGTGCCAGCTCAACGACAGGGGCGAGGGATGGCTACACCTTC	CASSTTGARDGYTF
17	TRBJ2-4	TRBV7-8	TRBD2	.	TGTGCCAGCAGCTTAGTGGGGAGGGAGCGAGCCAAAAACATTCAGTACTTC	CASSLVGRERAKNIQYF
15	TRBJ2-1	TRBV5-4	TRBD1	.	TGTGCCAGCAGCTGGGACAGTAGCTCCTACAATGAGCAGTTCTTC	CASSWDSSSYNEQFF
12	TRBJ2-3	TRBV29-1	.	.	TGCAGCCTACGGGGCCAAGGAGATACGCAGTATTTT	CSLRGQGDTQYF
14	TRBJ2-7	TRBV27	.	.	TGTGCCAGCAGTTTATCGCGGGACAGCTACGAGCAGTACTTC	CASSLSRDSYEQYF
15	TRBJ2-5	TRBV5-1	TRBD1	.	TGCGCCAGCAGCTACCTTGGACAGGTGGGGGAGACCCAGTACTTC	CASSYLGQVGETQYF
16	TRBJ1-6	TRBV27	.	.	TGTGCCAGCAGTTTATCGAACCCCGCCACCGGTTCACCCCTCCACTTT	CASSLSNPATGSPLHF
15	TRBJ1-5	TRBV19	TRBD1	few	TGTGCCAGTAGTTCGAGAACAGGGGACAATCAGCCCCAGCATTTT	CASSSRTGDNQPQHF
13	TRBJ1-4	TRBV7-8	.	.	TGTGCCAGCAGCTTCAGGGATATCGAAAAACTGTTTTTT	CASSFRDIEKLFF
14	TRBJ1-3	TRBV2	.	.	TGTGCCAGCAGTGAAGTAGGGTTAGGGAACACCATATATTTT	CASSEVGLGNTIYF
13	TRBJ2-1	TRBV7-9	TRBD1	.	TGTGCCAGCAGCTTGGGGTCAGGGGGTGAGCAGTTCTTC	CASSLGSGGEQFF
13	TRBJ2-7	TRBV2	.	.	TGTGCCACCGCAGCTCCCGGGTCCTACGAGCAGTACTTC	CATAAPGSYEQYF
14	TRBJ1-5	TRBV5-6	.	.	TGTGCCAGTGCCGAGGGGGGAAACAATCAGCCCCAGCATTTT	CASAEGGNNQPQHF
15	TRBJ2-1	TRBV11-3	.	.	TGTGCCAGCAGCTTAGATCGGCGACTAGGGAATGAGCAGTTCTTC	CASSLDRRLGNEQFF
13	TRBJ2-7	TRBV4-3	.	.	TGCGCCAGCAGCCAAGATGCAAGTGGCGAGCAGTACTTC	CASSQDASGEQYF